This is a list of T cell receptor beta chains from one sample in a study of blood T cell repertoires in COVID-19. Only in-frame clones appear in the TCRdb table, and some are missing; sequencing was by immunoSEQ multiplex PCR. The table shows 250,000 to 400,000 clones, with roughly 89% occurring only once. The sequenced material came from PBMCs or T cells enriched from blood (not recorded which). The receptors come from a man aged 55 to 70 who had recovered from COVID-19. The CDR3 runs from the conserved cysteine through the conserved F or W. The D gene is left open where the match is weak. Clone size is not always given. Where it is, it says once, few, many or a class for expanded clones.

CASSSDKTEQFF	TGTGCCAGCAGTTCGGACAAAACTGAGCAGTTCTTC	NA	NA	TRBV6-5	TRBJ2-1
CASTFPAGGPNAETQYF	TGTGCCAGCACCTTTCCAGCGGGAGGGCCGAATGCGGAGACCCAGTACTTC	TRBD2	NA	TRBV28	TRBJ2-5
CSASRTGGSNEKLFF	TGCAGTGCTAGTAGGACAGGGGGGTCTAATGAAAAACTGTTTTTT	TRBD1	NA	TRBV20-1	TRBJ1-4
CASKMDRGHEKLFF	TGTGCCAGCAAAATGGACAGGGGGCATGAAAAACTGTTTTTT	TRBD1	NA	TRBV2	TRBJ1-4
CASSWRTSLPNEQFF	TGCGCCAGCAGCTGGAGGACTAGCCTACCCAATGAGCAGTTCTTC	TRBD2	NA	TRBV5-1	TRBJ2-1
CASRLPSVNEQFF	TGTGCCAGCAGGCTTCCGTCGGTCAATGAGCAGTTCTTC	NA	NA	TRBV13	TRBJ2-1
CASRHLRSTNEKLFF	TGTGCCAGCAGGCATCTCAGGTCAACTAATGAAAAACTGTTTTTT	NA	NA	TRBV6-5	TRBJ1-4
CASSPTAPNQPQHF	TGTGCCAGCTCACCGACAGCCCCCAATCAGCCCCAGCATTTT	NA	NA	TRBV18	TRBJ1-5
CASSLAGQGAYGANVLTF	TGCGCCAGCAGCTTGGCTGGACAGGGGGCGTATGGGGCCAACGTCCTGACTTTC	TRBD1	NA	TRBV5-1	TRBJ2-6
CASSRTSIQQTDTQYF	TGTGCCAGCTCACGGACTAGCATACAGCAAACAGATACGCAGTATTTT	TRBD2	NA	TRBV18	TRBJ2-3
CASSHVPWLAGSGQETQYF	TGCGCCAGCAGCCATGTCCCGTGGCTAGCGGGATCGGGGCAAGAGACCCAGTACTTC	TRBD2	NA	TRBV5-1	TRBJ2-5
CASSQGTGVPPGNTIYF	TGCGCCAGCAGCCAGGGGACAGGGGTACCTCCTGGAAACACCATATATTTT	TRBD1	NA	TRBV4-1	TRBJ1-3
CASSSVNTEAFF	TGTGCCAGCAGTTCCGTTAACACTGAAGCTTTCTTT	NA	NA	TRBV28	TRBJ1-1
CASSALTDRSDGYTF	TGTGCCAGCAGTGCGTTAACCGACAGGAGTGATGGCTACACCTTC	NA	NA	TRBV2	TRBJ1-2
CASRPRTGSTDTQYF	TGTGCCAGCAGACCCCGGACAGGGAGCACAGATACGCAGTATTTT	TRBD1	NA	TRBV2	TRBJ2-3
CASSFGRTGPALAKNIQYF	TGTGCCAGCAGCTTTGGACGGACAGGGCCGGCGCTGGCCAAAAACATTCAGTACTTC	TRBD1	NA	TRBV5-4	TRBJ2-4
CASSLRPGLSNQPQHF	TGTGCCAGCAGCCTTAGGCCGGGTTTAAGCAATCAGCCCCAGCATTTT	NA	NA	TRBV6-2/TRBV6-3	TRBJ1-5
CASSLAGGTNEKLFF	TGTGCCAGCAGCTTAGCGGGAGGAACTAATGAAAAACTGTTTTTT	NA	NA	TRBV7-3	TRBJ1-4
CASSIAGGPNEQFF	TGTGCCAGTAGTATAGCGGGAGGGCCTAATGAGCAGTTCTTC	TRBD2	NA	TRBV19	TRBJ2-1
CASSLGGLAHLVADTQYF	TGTGCCAGCAGCTTGGGCGGACTAGCCCACTTGGTGGCAGATACGCAGTATTTT	TRBD2	NA	TRBV5-4	TRBJ2-3
CASSVEQGTGNTIYF	TGTGCCAGCAGCGTAGAGCAGGGTACAGGAAACACCATATATTTT	NA	few	TRBV9	TRBJ1-3
CASSAHRLSIMDTQYF	TGTGCCAGCAGCGCCCACAGGTTGAGTATTATGGATACGCAGTATTTT	NA	NA	TRBV7-3	TRBJ2-3
CASSFRQSYGYTF	TGTGCCAGCAGCTTCAGGCAAAGCTATGGCTACACCTTC	NA	once	TRBV7-2	TRBJ1-2
CASSQERGLAGPHEQYF	TGCGCCAGCAGCCAAGAGAGAGGACTAGCGGGACCCCACGAGCAGTACTTC	TRBD2	NA	TRBV4-3	TRBJ2-7
CASSNTNRVLEPQHF	TGTGCCAGCAGCAATACCAACAGGGTCCTCGAGCCCCAGCATTTT	NA	NA	TRBV7-9	TRBJ1-5
CASSSRLAGVFSGELFF	TGTGCCAGCAGCTCGAGACTAGCGGGAGTCTTTTCCGGGGAGCTGTTTTTT	TRBD2	NA	TRBV7-2	TRBJ2-2
CASSRTGEDTEAFF	TGTGCCAGCAGCAGGACAGGGGAGGACACTGAAGCTTTCTTT	TRBD1	NA	TRBV28	TRBJ1-1
CASSLGRTSGRNEQFF	TGCGCCAGCAGCTTGGGCCGTACTAGCGGGAGGAATGAGCAGTTCTTC	TRBD2	NA	TRBV5-1	TRBJ2-1
CASSLIAGLTDNEQFF	TGTGCCAGCAGTTTAATTGCAGGACTAACCGACAATGAGCAGTTCTTC	NA	once	TRBV27	TRBJ2-1
CASSLQGGNQPQHF	TGCGCCAGCAGCCTTCAGGGTGGCAATCAGCCCCAGCATTTT	NA	NA	TRBV5-1	TRBJ1-5
CASNTMSTDTQYF	TGCGCCAGCAACACCATGAGCACAGATACGCAGTATTTT	NA	NA	TRBV5-1	TRBJ2-3
CASSFTGDEEKLFF	TGCGCCAGCAGCTTTACAGGGGATGAGGAAAAACTGTTTTTT	TRBD1	NA	TRBV5-1	TRBJ1-4
CASSLIELSYEQYF	TGTGCCAGCAGCTTGATAGAACTCTCCTACGAGCAGTACTTC	NA	NA	TRBV5-6	TRBJ2-7
CASSFQGTGELFF	TGTGCCAGCAGCTTCCAGGGGACCGGGGAGCTGTTTTTT	NA	NA	TRBV7-3	TRBJ2-2
CASSQDRRGRVGTQYF	TGTGCCAGCAGCCAAGATCGGCGCGGGAGAGTGGGGACCCAGTACTTC	TRBD2	NA	TRBV4-2	TRBJ2-5
CASSHMGQGNTEAFF	TGTGCCAGCAGCCACATGGGACAGGGGAACACTGAAGCTTTCTTT	TRBD1	NA	TRBV3-1/TRBV3-2	TRBJ1-1
CASSDPSGGWYSPLHF	TGCGCCAGCAGCGACCCCTCGGGGGGCTGGTATTCACCCCTCCACTTT	NA	NA	TRBV5-1	TRBJ1-6
CASSLLPPQGSSYNEQFF	TGTGCCAGCAGTTTATTACCCCCTCAGGGGAGCTCCTACAATGAGCAGTTCTTC	NA	NA	TRBV27	TRBJ2-1
CASSLLPSGRYEQYF	TGCGCCAGCAGCTTGTTGCCTAGCGGGCGGTACGAGCAGTACTTC	TRBD2	NA	TRBV5-1	TRBJ2-7
CASSPLGGSGTEAFF	TGTGCCAGCTCACCTCTGGGGGGGTCTGGCACTGAAGCTTTCTTT	NA	NA	TRBV18	TRBJ1-1
CASSPGLAGSTDTQYF	TGTGCCAGCAGCCCCGGACTAGCGGGGAGCACAGATACGCAGTATTTT	TRBD2	NA	TRBV2	TRBJ2-3
CASSLRERAGVGTGELFF	TGCGCCAGCAGCTTGCGGGAGCGAGCGGGAGTGGGCACCGGGGAGCTGTTTTTT	TRBD2	NA	TRBV5-1	TRBJ2-2
CASSVEAGSRRYF	TGTGCCAGCAGCGTAGAGGCGGGGAGCCGACGGTACTTC	NA	NA	TRBV9	TRBJ2-5
CASSYEGVGSYEQYF	TGTGCCAGCAGTTACGAGGGGGTGGGATCCTACGAGCAGTACTTC	NA	NA	TRBV6-5	TRBJ2-7
CASRGTSGHGGEQYF	TGTGCCAGCAGGGGGACTAGCGGACATGGGGGCGAGCAGTACTTC	TRBD2	few	TRBV6-5	TRBJ2-7
CASSPLEIDRNTEAFF	TGCGCCAGCAGCCCCCTAGAAATTGATAGGAACACTGAAGCTTTCTTT	NA	NA	TRBV5-1	TRBJ1-1
CASSQSTLANVLTF	TGTGCCAGCAGCCAATCAACTTTAGCCAACGTCCTGACTTTC	NA	NA	TRBV14	TRBJ2-6
CASSLARANYGYTF	TGTGCCAGCAGCTTAGCCAGGGCTAACTATGGCTACACCTTC	NA	NA	TRBV7-2	TRBJ1-2
CASSVAPTVAGGRDGYTF	TGTGCCAGCAGCGTAGCCCCTACCGTGGCAGGGGGCAGAGATGGCTACACCTTC	TRBD1	NA	TRBV9	TRBJ1-2
CASSQELRYTQYF	TGTGCCAGCAGCCAAGAACTGAGATATACGCAGTATTTT	NA	NA	TRBV4-2	TRBJ2-3
CASSVGFTSGYYEQYF	TGTGCCAGCAGCGTAGGTTTCACTAGCGGGTACTACGAGCAGTACTTC	TRBD2	few	TRBV9	TRBJ2-7
CASSFWGAGGENIQYF	TGTGCCAGCAGTTTTTGGGGTGCAGGGGGCGAAAACATTCAGTACTTC	TRBD1	NA	TRBV28	TRBJ2-4
CASSRLSTDTQYF	TGTGCCAGTAGTAGACTAAGTACAGATACGCAGTATTTT	NA	NA	TRBV19	TRBJ2-3
CASSFGYYRGDTDTQYF	TGTGCCAGCAGCTTCGGATACTACCGGGGGGACACAGATACGCAGTATTTT	TRBD2	NA	TRBV11-2	TRBJ2-3
CASGEGSGANVLTF	TGCGCCAGCGGCGAGGGCTCTGGGGCCAACGTCCTGACTTTC	NA	NA	TRBV5-1	TRBJ2-6
CASTPLGLAGFNEQFF	TGTGCCAGCACCCCTCTGGGGCTAGCGGGATTTAATGAGCAGTTCTTC	TRBD2	NA	TRBV2	TRBJ2-1
CASSPYGTGNYGYTF	TGTGCCAGCAGCCCCTACGGGACAGGGAACTATGGCTACACCTTC	TRBD1	NA	TRBV3-1/TRBV3-2	TRBJ1-2
CSASMAGGRSYNEQFF	TGCAGTGCTAGTATGGCGGGAGGGAGATCCTACAATGAGCAGTTCTTC	TRBD2	NA	TRBV20-1	TRBJ2-1
CAISNTYEQYF	TGTGCCATCAGTAATACCTACGAGCAGTACTTC	NA	NA	TRBV10-3	TRBJ2-7
CATSDGGSGPRAQYF	TGTGCCACCAGTGATGGGGGGAGCGGTCCAAGGGCCCAGTACTTC	NA	NA	TRBV24-1	TRBJ2-5